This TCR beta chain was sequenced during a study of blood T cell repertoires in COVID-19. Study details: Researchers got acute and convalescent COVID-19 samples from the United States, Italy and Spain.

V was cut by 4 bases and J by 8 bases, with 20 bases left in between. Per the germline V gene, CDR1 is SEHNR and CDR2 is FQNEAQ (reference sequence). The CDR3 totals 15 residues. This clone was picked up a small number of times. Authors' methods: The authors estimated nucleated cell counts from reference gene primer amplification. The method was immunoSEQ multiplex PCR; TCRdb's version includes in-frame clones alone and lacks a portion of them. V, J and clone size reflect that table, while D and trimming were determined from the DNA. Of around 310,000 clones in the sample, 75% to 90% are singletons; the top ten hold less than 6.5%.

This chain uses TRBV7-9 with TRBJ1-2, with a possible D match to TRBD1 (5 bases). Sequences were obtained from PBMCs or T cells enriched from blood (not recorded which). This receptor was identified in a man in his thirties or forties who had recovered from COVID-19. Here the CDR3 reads CASSSRLLQRGGYTF. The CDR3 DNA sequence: TGTGCCAGCAGCTCTCGACTGCTCCAACGGGGGGGCTACACCTTC.